The 29 T cell receptor beta chains given below trace back to one sample, sequenced in a study of cytomegalovirus exposure and HLA in healthy donors. PCR used 60 Vbeta primers and 13 Jbeta primers. Here immunoSEQ multiplex PCR was the method, and the copy in TCRdb shows in-frame clones only, minus some. The sample has about 140,000 clones; 70% to 85% are singletons. Sample: PBMCs. The receptors were sampled from a man aged 30-40 years in good health and CMV-seropositive.

This chain links TRBV6-5 with TRBJ2-1; 8 bases match TRBD1. Germline V gene sequence: CDR1 MNHEY, CDR2 SVGAGI. With 5 bases clipped from V and 2 bases from J, the junction kept 5 bases outside the gene matches. The CDR3 is 15 amino acids. Written as DNA, the CDR3 is TGTGCCAGCAGTCTGACAGGGGAGGCCTACAATGAGCAGTTCTTC. Translated, it gives CASSLTGEAYNEQFF.

The chain recombines TRBV9 with TRBJ1-5, with 12 nucleotides matching TRBD1. Trimming took 2 bases from V and 2 from J; bases not matched to a gene: 2. CDR3 length equals 16 residues. Germline V CDR1 and CDR2: SGDLS, YYNGEE. The CDR3 nucleotides are TGTGCCAGCAGCGTGGGGACAGGGGGCGGCAATCAGCCCCAGCATTTT. It yields the protein CASSVGTGGGNQPQHF.

This clone appeared a few times. The V gene is TRBV10-2, the J gene TRBJ1-1, with no clear D. The length of the CDR3 is 12 residues. CDR1 is WSHSY and CDR2 is SAAADI in the germline V gene. V lost 5 bases, J lost 1 base, and 5 bases lay in between. CDR3: CASSRRNTEAFF. The CDR3 DNA follows: TGCGCCAGCAGTCGGAGGAACACTGAAGCTTTCTTT.

This clone was counted a single time. The V and J genes are TRBV28 and TRBJ1-4; 7 nucleotides match TRBD1. The CDR3 runs 15 residues. Germline V lookup: CDR1 MDHEN, CDR2 SYDVKM. J gave up 8 bases and V 5 bases, and 11 bases lay outside the gene matches. CDR3 loop: CASSVNTGVGEKLFF. The CDR3 region has the DNA TGTGCCAGCAGTGTCAATACAGGGGTAGGGGAAAAACTGTTTTTT. The full variable domain, rest sourced from reference TRBV28 and TRBJ1-4, is DVKVTQSSRYLVKRTGEKVFLECVQDMDHENMFWYRQDPGLGLRLIYFSYDVKMKEKGDIPEGYSVSREKKERFSLILESASTNQTSMYLCASSVNTGVGEKLFFGSGTQLSVL.

The chain uses TRBV9 and TRBJ1-4; TRBD1 agrees at 12 bases. CDR3 length: 19 amino acids. Trimming at V came to 3 bases and at J to 6 bases, leaving 15 bases not matched to a gene. Germline CDR1 SGDLS, CDR2 YYNGEE. The CDR3 region is CASSALPGTGGTSDEKLFF. The DNA of the CDR3 is TGTGCCAGCAGCGCCCTACCCGGGACAGGGGGCACGTCTGATGAAAAACTGTTTTTT.

The chain combines TRBV28 with TRBJ1-5; 8 bases line up with TRBD1. Per germline, CDR1 MDHEN and CDR2 SYDVKM. CDR3 length: 15 residues. V lost 2 bases, J lost 5 bases, and 5 bases stayed unmatched. CDR3 DNA sequence: TGTGCCAGCAGTTTAATTCAGGGGGCCCATCAGCCCCAGCATTTT. Translation gives CASSLIQGAHQPQHF.

The gene calls are TRBV7-8 and TRBJ2-6; tentative D call: TRBD1 (6 bases). The CDR3 spans 18 residues. Trimming removed 5 bases at V and 0 bases at J, with 17 bases between. Germline V gives CDR1 SGHVS, CDR2 FQNEAQ. CDR3 loop: CASSPRGGTSSGANVLTF. The CDR3 DNA follows: TGTGCCAGCAGCCCCCGAGGGGGAACCTCCTCTGGGGCCAACGTCCTGACTTTC.

This clone was detected only once. The chain employs TRBV7-9 and TRBJ2-1, with 7 bases lining up with TRBD2. V dropped 1 base and J dropped 6; count of bases not matched to a gene: 9. The CDR3 is made up of 16 amino acids. Germline-derived CDR1 and CDR2 are SEHNR and FQNEAQ (reference sequence). CDR3 bases: TGTGCCAGCAGCTTAGAGCGGGGAAGGAAGGGCAATGAGCAGTTCTTC. It yields the protein CASSLERGRKGNEQFF.

This clone is a singleton in its sample. The chain has TRBV5-6 and TRBJ1-2; 8 bases line up with TRBD1. CDR1 SGHDT and CDR2 YYEEEE come from the germline V gene. J was trimmed by 4 bases and V by 3 bases; bases with no gene match: 8. The CDR3 has 15 residues. The CDR3 spells CASSSGRGQAYGYTF. In DNA form, the CDR3 reads TGTGCCAGCAGCTCGGGAAGGGGACAGGCCTATGGCTACACCTTC.

This clone occurred a few times. V gene TRBV28 combines with J gene TRBJ2-7, with 10 nucleotides matching TRBD2. Trimming cost V 11 bases and J 7 bases; bases outside gene matches: 14. The CDR3 extends over 14 amino acids. The germline CDR1 and CDR2 sequences are MDHEN and SYDVKM. The CDR3 loop reads CASSGPAGGWEQYF. CDR3 in DNA: TGTGCCTCAAGCGGGCCAGCGGGAGGGTGGGAGCAGTACTTC.

The genes are TRBV6-6 and TRBJ1-1; D gene unclear. With 2 bases removed from V and 1 base from J, the gap between germline ends came to 8 bases. This CDR3 comprises 14 residues. Germline CDR1 reads MNHNY; CDR2 reads SVGAGI (reference sequence). CDR3 loop: CASSYDRGNTEAFF. The CDR3 DNA sequence: TGTGCCAGCAGTTACGATCGGGGGAACACTGAAGCTTTCTTT.

V gene TRBV7-8 combines with J gene TRBJ1-5, with 8 bases aligning to TRBD1. In germline, CDR1 is SGHVS, CDR2 FQNEAQ. CDR3 size: 14 residues. Trimming at V came to 5 bases and at J to 5 bases, leaving 5 bases not matched to a gene. The chain's CDR3 is CASSLGQGDQPQHF. The CDR3 nucleotides read TGTGCCAGCAGCCTAGGACAGGGCGATCAGCCCCAGCATTTT.

The genes are TRBV27 and TRBJ1-3, with unresolved D. There are 15 residues in the CDR3. With 1 base removed from V and 0 bases from J, the gap between germline ends came to 7 bases. Germline loops: CDR1 MNHEY, CDR2 SMNVEV (reference sequence). The CDR3 DNA reads as TGTGCCAGCAGTTTATACCTGGCCTCTGGAAACACCATATATTTT. Its protein product is CASSLYLASGNTIYF.

The chain joins TRBV7-8 to TRBJ1-1; D may be TRBD1 (6 bases). V lost 2 bases, J lost 1 base, and 17 bases lay in between. The CDR3 consists of 17 residues. Germline V CDR1 and CDR2: SGHVS, FQNEAQ. The CDR3 nucleotides are TGTGCCAGCAGCTTACCCACGGACAGACCGGAGAACACTGAAGCTTTCTTT. Its protein is CASSLPTDRPENTEAFF.

This chain links TRBV2 with TRBJ2-7; 10 positions agree with TRBD1. V dropped 10 bases and J dropped 5; count of bases not matched to a gene: 11. Germline V lookup: CDR1 SNHLY, CDR2 FYNNEI. The CDR3 totals 14 residues. The CDR3 loop is CATLLGDRGNEQYF. In DNA form, the CDR3 reads TGTGCCACCCTTTTGGGGGACAGGGGAAACGAGCAGTACTTC.

The chain recombines TRBV28 with TRBJ2-7; 10 bases fit TRBD2. The CDR3 loop spans 15 amino acids. In germline, CDR1 is MDHEN, CDR2 SYDVKM. V gave up 5 bases and J gave up 5 bases; unmatched junction bases: 9. CDR3: CASSPLQAGGNEQYF. Here the CDR3 DNA reads TGTGCCAGCAGTCCACTCCAAGCGGGAGGGAACGAGCAGTACTTC.

The CDR3, as DNA: TGTGCCAGCAGCTCCCTGACAGGGCACAATAATTCACCCCTCCACTTT. It codes for CASSSLTGHNNSPLHF. The chain has TRBV11-2 and TRBJ1-6; TRBD1 agrees at 7 bases. V dropped 4 bases and J dropped 5; count of bases not matched to a gene: 8. Germline values: CDR1 SGHAT, CDR2 FQNNGV. The CDR3 length is 16 residues.

The rearrangement links TRBV11-1 to TRBJ2-5, with 7 bases that match TRBD2. CDR1 is SGHAT and CDR2 is FQDESV in the germline V gene (reference sequence). This CDR3 has 13 residues. After removal of 5 bases from V and 5 bases from J, the junction contained 5 bases not matched to a gene. The DNA of the CDR3 is TGTGCCAGCAGCCCCGGGAGGTGGGAGACCCAGTACTTC. The encoded protein is CASSPGRWETQYF.

This clone was detected a few times. The CDR3 is CASSARTGGGTGTQYF. The DNA of the CDR3 is TGTGCCAGCAGTGCCAGGACAGGGGGAGGGACGGGTACGCAGTATTTT. This chain joins TRBV6-1 and TRBJ2-3; TRBD1 agrees at 10 bases. Losses at the gene ends were 4 bases for V and 8 bases for J; bases not matched to a gene: 12. CDR1 MNHNS and CDR2 SASEGT come from the germline V gene. The CDR3 length is 16 residues.

This clone has a single count. The V call is TRBV27, the J call TRBJ2-7, with TRBD2 matching 8 bases. The CDR3 length is 17 residues. From germline, CDR1 is MNHEY and CDR2 SMNVEV (reference sequence). V was pared by 3 bases and J by 2 bases, with 12 bases of the junction left unmatched. The CDR3 bases are TGTGCCAGCAGTTTTCGAAGGAGCGGCGGGGGGCCCTACGAGCAGTACTTC. Residues: CASSFRRSGGGPYEQYF.

The chain has TRBV29-1 and TRBJ1-2, with a weak D call TRBD1 (5 bases). CDR3 length: 11 amino acids. Deletions cut 6 bases from V and 8 bases from J, with 13 bases between. Germline V gene data show CDR1 as SQVTM and CDR2 as ANQGSEA. The CDR3 nucleotides are TGCAGCGTCCCTGACAGAGGAGGCTACACCTTC. Amino acids: CSVPDRGGYTF.

This chain connects TRBV5-4 to TRBJ2-1, with 8 bases that match TRBD2. V shed 2 bases, J shed 7 bases, and the junction held 5 bases outside the gene matches. Germline V gives CDR1 SGHNT, CDR2 YYREEE (reference sequence). The CDR3 is made up of 14 amino acids. The CDR3, as DNA: TGTGCCAGCAGCTTACAAGCGGGAGAAAATGAGCAGTTCTTC. It specifies CASSLQAGENEQFF.

The chain recombines TRBV30 with TRBJ2-7, with 8 positions matching TRBD1. Germline CDR1 is GTSNPN and CDR2 is SVGIG (reference sequence). Unmatched junction bases numbered 9, after V lost 4 bases and J lost 4 bases. The CDR3 has 14 amino acids. Here the CDR3 reads CAWILDRAPYEQYF. CDR3 sequence (DNA): TGTGCCTGGATTCTGGACAGGGCCCCATACGAGCAGTACTTC.

This rearrangement joins TRBV28 to TRBJ2-7, with 7 bases fitting TRBD2. The CDR3 covers 14 residues. The J segment lost 4 bases and the V segment lost 6 bases, leaving 9 bases of the junction unmatched. From germline, CDR1 is MDHEN and CDR2 SYDVKM. CDR3 region: CASSLPGAGYEQYF. Here the CDR3 DNA reads TGTGCCAGCAGCTTGCCAGGAGCGGGGTACGAGCAGTACTTC.

The CDR3 reads CASSRTTGRSYEQYF. In DNA, the CDR3 is TGTGCCAGCAGCAGAACGACAGGGCGATCCTACGAGCAGTACTTC. The V and J genes are TRBV11-3 and TRBJ2-7; 7 bases are shared with TRBD1. Germline V gives CDR1 SGHNT, CDR2 YENEEA. J lost 1 base, V lost 5 bases, and 8 bases had no gene match. This CDR3 contains 15 residues.

The V gene is TRBV18, the J gene TRBJ2-7; 12 nucleotides line up with TRBD1. Germline CDR1 is KGHSH and CDR2 is LQKENI. V lost 7 bases to trimming and J lost 7 bases; unmatched junction nucleotides: 8. The CDR3 spans 14 residues. The CDR3 coding sequence is TGTGCCAGCTGTGCGGGACAGGGGGCTCGGGAGCAGTACTTC. Amino acids: CASCAGQGAREQYF.

This clone has more than one count but fewer than ten. This chain uses TRBV7-2 with TRBJ2-1; 8 bases map to TRBD1. Germline V gives CDR1 SGHTA, CDR2 FQGNSA. The CDR3 runs to 15 residues. The V gene end was trimmed by 2 bases and the J gene end by 4 bases; junction bases not matched to a gene: 4. The DNA of the CDR3 is TGTGCCAGCAGCTTACAGCAGGGGGCATACAATGAGCAGTTCTTC. It translates to CASSLQQGAYNEQFF.

The chain links TRBV7-3 to TRBJ1-2; 8 bases are a match to TRBD1. The V gene's germline CDR1 is SGHTA and CDR2 FQGTGA. The CDR3 has 13 amino acids. With 5 bases clipped from V and 4 bases from J, the junction kept 3 bases outside the gene matches. The CDR3 sequence: CASSDGQGYGYTF. The CDR3 DNA reads TGTGCCAGCAGCGACGGACAGGGCTATGGCTACACCTTC.

Only one count was recorded for this clone. This chain connects TRBV2 to TRBJ2-7; D remains ambiguous. Germline V lookup: CDR1 SNHLY, CDR2 FYNNEI. V was cut by 5 bases and J by 6 bases, with 8 bases left in between. This CDR3 region has 11 residues. CDR3: CASSPRGEQYF. Written as DNA, the CDR3 is TGTGCCAGCAGTCCTAGAGGCGAGCAGTACTTC.